This TCR beta chain derives from a study of cytomegalovirus exposure and HLA in healthy donors. 13 Jbeta primers and 60 Vbeta primers were used for the PCR. The data were produced by immunoSEQ multiplex PCR, yet TCRdb's version contains in-frame clones alone and is incomplete. The profile covers 110,000 to 150,000 clones, with less than 9.5% appearing a single time and roughly 1.9% taken by the ten largest. Study-wide results and caveats: Apparent HLA restriction characterized most CMV-associated TCR beta chains in a later analysis. Cytomegalovirus association was listed for under 200 TCR beta chains. It was reported that TCR beta sequences correctly inferred the HLA-A and HLA-B alleles for most subjects. Follow-up analysis seemed to connect common viral pathogens with several of the most significant clusters identified.

For this clone: The antigen remains undetermined.

The receptor comes from a male donor in good health and CMV-seronegative. Sequencing was done on a sample of PBMCs.

The CDR3 protein is CASSPGAGADEQYF. The CDR3 region has the DNA TGTGCCAGCAGCCCAGGGGCAGGGGCCGACGAGCAGTACTTC. The gene calls are TRBV27 and TRBJ2-7; D might be TRBD1 (6 bases). The CDR3 consists of 14 residues. The V gene lost 6 bases and the J gene lost 5 bases, with 17 bases spanning the gap. CDR1 and CDR2 (germline): MNHEY, SMNVEV (reference sequence).